Below, 28 T cell receptor beta chains from the same sample are listed, as sequenced in a study of neurological immune-mediated disorders. MiXCR, run by TCRdb on the 5' RACE reads, gives a single entry per CDR3 protein. Among about 66,000 distinct CDR3 sequences listed, 3.5% to 5% were seen once. Material: PBMCs. The receptors originated from a young man with multiple sclerosis.

This clonotype was counted ten times or more. The chain joins TRBV5-6 to TRBJ1-1; D gene ambiguous. The CDR3 spans 13 residues. CDR1 is SGHDT and CDR2 is YYEEEE in the germline V gene. V lost 4 bases to trimming and J lost 4 bases, with 11 bases between them. For the CDR3, the DNA is TGTGCCAGCAGCCCCGCCTCAAGCACTGAAGCTTTCTTT. Amino acid sequence: CASSPASSTEAFF. Full variable domain (rest looked up from reference TRBV5-6 and TRBJ1-1): DAGVTQSPTHLIKTRGQQVTLRCSPKSGHDTVSWYQQALGQGPQFIFQYYEEEERQRGNFPDRFSGHQFPNYSSELNVNALLLGDSALYLCASSPASSTEAFFGQGTRLTVV.

V is TRBV18 and J is TRBJ1-1, with 9 nucleotides matching TRBD1. V shed 6 bases and J 2 bases; nucleotides not matched to a gene: 7. CDR3 length: 15 amino acids. Germline V gene lookup returns CDR1 KGHSH and CDR2 LQKENI. The CDR3, as DNA: TGTGCCAGCTCCCCCCGACAGGGGGTTAACACTGAAGCTTTCTTT. Protein product: CASSPRQGVNTEAFF.

This clonotype has a count of ten or more. The CDR3 here is CSAGGDSPDNSPLHF. The CDR3 DNA is TGCAGTGCCGGAGGGGACTCGCCAGATAATTCACCCCTCCACTTT. V is TRBV20-1 and J is TRBJ1-6; D might be TRBD1 (5 bases). CDR3 size: 15 residues. Trimming stripped 6 bases from V and 5 bases from J, with 17 bases between. Germline V gene data show CDR1 as DFQATT and CDR2 as SNEGSKA (reference sequence).

At least ten counts were recorded for this clonotype. The chain uses TRBV20-1 and TRBJ1-1, with unresolved D. There are 14 residues in the CDR3. Germline lookup yields CDR1 DFQATT and CDR2 SNEGSKA (reference sequence). Trimming removed 6 bases from V and 4 bases from J, with 18 bases in between. The chain's CDR3 is CSAPPATWRTEAFF. CDR3 nucleotide sequence: TGCAGTGCCCCCCCTGCCACCTGGCGCACTGAAGCTTTCTTT.

The rearrangement joins TRBV7-6 to TRBJ2-1; D is ambiguous. Germline CDR1 SGHVS, CDR2 FNYEAQ. This CDR3 has 13 amino acids. Trimming pared 5 bases from V and 4 bases from J, leaving 9 bases between. The CDR3 region is CASSTRPYNEQFF. The DNA for the CDR3 is TGTGCCAGCAGCACCCGCCCTTACAATGAGCAGTTCTTC.

This clonotype was found many times. V gene TRBV6-5 combines with J gene TRBJ1-2; the D is unclear. This CDR3 comprises 15 residues. Trimming pared 0 bases from V and 4 bases from J, leaving 12 bases between. CDR1 and CDR2 (germline): MNHEY, SVGAGI. CDR3 nucleotides: TGTGCCAGCAGTTACTCACCAGGAGTAGGCTATGGCTACACCTTC. Translating gives CASSYSPGVGYGYTF.

The CDR3 is CASSAEDIYGYTF. The CDR3 DNA sequence: TGCGCCAGCAGCGCGGAAGATATCTATGGCTACACCTTC. This sequence joins TRBV5-1 and TRBJ1-2; D ambiguous. Germline CDR1 SGHRS, CDR2 YFSETQ. The CDR3 sequence is 13 residues long. V shed 4 bases and J shed 4 bases, with 11 bases lying between them.

The rearrangement joins TRBV5-5 to TRBJ1-1, with TRBD1 matching 8 bases. V lost 3 bases and J lost 1; bases outside the gene matches: 8. This CDR3 comprises 16 residues. Germline assignment: CDR1 SGHKS and CDR2 YYEKEE (reference sequence). The CDR3 DNA is TGTGCCAGCAGCTCAAATCAGGGGGCCGGGAACACTGAAGCTTTCTTT. Translated: CASSSNQGAGNTEAFF. Filled out from reference TRBV5-5 and TRBJ1-1, the complete variable domain reads DAGVTQSPTHLIKTRGQQVTLRCSPISGHKSVSWYQQVLGQGPQFIFQYYEKEERGRGNFPDRFSARQFPNYSSELNVNALLLGDSALYLCASSSNQGAGNTEAFFGQGTRLTVV.

The sample holds many counts of this clonotype. The chain combines TRBV5-5 with TRBJ1-1, with D perhaps TRBD1 (6 bases). Trimming shortened V by 3 bases and J by 7 bases, and 19 bases separated the two germline ends. In germline, CDR1 is SGHKS, CDR2 YYEKEE (reference sequence). The CDR3 covers 15 residues. The CDR3 region has the DNA TGTGCCAGCAGCTGGATTGACAGGCGCGGGGTTGAAGCTTTCTTT. Its protein product is CASSWIDRRGVEAFF.

Ten or more counts support this clonotype. V gene TRBV7-8 combines with J gene TRBJ1-5; perhaps TRBD1 as D (6 bases). Trimming left V 1 base short and J 4 bases short, with 8 bases between. Germline assignment: CDR1 SGHVS and CDR2 FQNEAQ. The CDR3 is made up of 14 amino acids. CDR3 loop: CASSLGTENQPQHF. The CDR3 nucleotides read TGTGCCAGCAGCTTAGGGACAGAGAATCAGCCCCAGCATTTT.

At least ten counts were recorded for this clonotype. The rearrangement uses TRBV4-2 and TRBJ1-4; TRBD1 matches at 11 bases. The V segment lost 0 bases and the J segment 7 bases; nucleotides outside the gene matches: 4. Per the germline V gene, CDR1 is LGHNA and CDR2 is YNFKEQ. The CDR3 runs to 16 residues. The CDR3 loop is CASSQDPGTGGEKLFF. The DNA for the CDR3 is TGTGCCAGCAGCCAAGATCCGGGGACAGGGGGTGAAAAACTGTTTTTT.

Ten or more counts support this clonotype. The chain carries TRBV9 and TRBJ2-5; no firm D call. CDR3 length: 12 amino acids. Between the trimmed V and J ends, which lost 3 bases and 5 bases, there was a span of 8 bases. The germline CDR1 and CDR2 sequences are SGDLS and YYNGEE. In DNA form, the CDR3 reads TGTGCCAGCAGCGGGTCCTCGGAGACCCAGTACTTC. Protein sequence: CASSGSSETQYF.

This clonotype was counted a few times. V usage is TRBV27 and J usage is TRBJ2-3, with D unresolved. V was pared by 4 bases and J by 5 bases, with 25 bases between. CDR1 is MNHEY and CDR2 is SMNVEV in the germline V gene (reference sequence). CDR3 length equals 18 residues. DNA for the CDR3: TGTGCCAGCAGTTACGTCAATCCGGAGAATGGGATTGGAGATACGCAGTATTTT. Its translation: CASSYVNPENGIGDTQYF.

The sample holds many counts of this clonotype. The chain is built from TRBV12-3 or TRBV12-4 and TRBJ2-3; D unclear. Trimming shortened V by 2 bases and J by 6 bases, and 6 bases separated the two germline ends. The length of the CDR3 is 12 residues. In DNA form, the CDR3 reads TGTGCCAGCAGTTTATTGACCGATACGCAGTATTTT. This encodes CASSLLTDTQYF.

This clonotype came up many times. The V gene is TRBV5-4, the J gene TRBJ2-6; D possibly uses TRBD1 or TRBD2 (7 bases each). The length of the CDR3 is 17 residues. Trimming left V 0 bases short and J 4 bases short, with 14 bases between. Germline-derived CDR1 and CDR2 are SGHNT and YYREEE (reference sequence). Written as DNA, the CDR3 is TGTGCCAGCAGCTTGGTCAGGGGGGGGACCGGGGCCAACGTCCTGACTTTC. Its protein product is CASSLVRGGTGANVLTF.

This clonotype was observed at least ten times. This chain uses TRBV5-1 with TRBJ1-1, with D unclear. The length of the CDR3 is 11 residues. Trimming shortened V by 4 bases and J by 1 base, and 2 bases separated the two germline ends. CDR1 SGHRS and CDR2 YFSETQ come from the germline V gene. The CDR3 is CASSANTEAFF. In DNA form, the CDR3 reads TGCGCCAGCAGCGCGAACACTGAAGCTTTCTTT. The full variable domain, its missing parts supplied by reference TRBV5-1 and TRBJ1-1, is KAGVTQTPRYLIKTRGQQVTLSCSPISGHRSVSWYQQTPGQGLQFLFEYFSETQRNKGNFPGRFSGRQFSNSRSEMNVSTLELGDSALYLCASSANTEAFFGQGTRLTVV.

Ten or more counts support this clonotype. V gene TRBV20-1 combines with J gene TRBJ1-1; tentatively, D is TRBD1 (5 bases). This CDR3 comprises 13 residues. Germline-derived CDR1 and CDR2 are DFQATT and SNEGSKA (reference sequence). Trimming removed 0 bases from V and 7 bases from J, with 12 bases in between. CDR3: CSARDQPGGEAFF. DNA of the CDR3: TGCAGTGCTAGAGATCAACCGGGGGGTGAAGCTTTCTTT.

Many counts were recorded for this clonotype. The rearrangement joins TRBV9 to TRBJ1-3; TRBD1 agrees at 7 bases. CDR1 is SGDLS and CDR2 is YYNGEE in the germline V gene. V lost 4 bases and J lost 3; bases outside the gene matches: 10. CDR3 size: 16 residues. CDR3 sequence reads: CASSTRGGRSGNTIYF. CDR3 nucleotide sequence: TGTGCCAGCAGCACCAGGGGGGGCCGAAGTGGAAACACCATATATTTT.

This clonotype was detected ten times or more. This CDR3 reads CASSPRQGDQPQHF. The CDR3 DNA reads as TGTGCCAGCTCACCTAGACAAGGGGATCAGCCCCAGCATTTT. The rearrangement links TRBV18 to TRBJ1-5, with D maybe TRBD1 (5 bases). V lost 3 bases and J 5 bases, leaving 11 bases between the germline ends. The CDR3 runs to 14 residues. Germline loops: CDR1 KGHSH, CDR2 LQKENI.

About this clonotype itself: It may be a read error: a sequence one base away is much more abundant. The chain uses TRBV11-2 and TRBJ2-3; unclear D gene. The CDR3 is 16 amino acids. Trimming took 1 base from V and 0 from J, leaving 11 bases between them. Per germline, CDR1 SGHAT and CDR2 FQNNGV. Written as DNA, the CDR3 is TGTGCCAGCAGCTTAGTGACGACGACAAGCACAGATACGCAGTATTTT. This encodes CASSLVTTTSTDTQYF.

There are many counts of this clonotype. The chain uses TRBV7-8 and TRBJ2-2; D gene unclear. CDR3 length: 11 amino acids. Germline loops: CDR1 SGHVS, CDR2 FQNEAQ. Trimming took 5 bases from V and 11 from J, leaving 9 bases between them. CDR3 sequence reads: CASSDKRELFF. CDR3 nucleotide sequence: TGTGCCAGCAGCGACAAAAGAGAGCTGTTTTTT.

The table lists this clonotype with many counts. The CDR3 spells CASSYRWGQPQHF. DNA of the CDR3: TGTGCCAGCAGTTACCGGTGGGGCCAGCCCCAGCATTTT. This rearrangement joins TRBV6-5 to TRBJ1-5; TRBD1 is a possible D gene (5 bases). The ends were cut back, 2 bases at V and 7 bases at J, with 9 bases in the middle. Germline V gene data show CDR1 as MNHEY and CDR2 as SVGAGI. This CDR3 is 13 amino acids long.

The chain combines TRBV5-5 with TRBJ1-2, with 7 bases fitting TRBD1. The CDR3 is 14 amino acids. Germline V CDR1 and CDR2: SGHKS, YYEKEE (reference sequence). With V trimmed by 4 bases and J by 2 bases, 5 bases remained unmatched. The CDR3 loop reads CASSRGTENYGYTF. The CDR3 region has the DNA TGTGCCAGCAGCCGGGGGACAGAGAACTATGGCTACACCTTC.

This clonotype was seen repeatedly, ten times or more. This rearrangement joins TRBV7-9 to TRBJ1-1, with D perhaps TRBD1 (5 bases). This CDR3 has 13 residues. Germline CDR1 reads SEHNR; CDR2 reads FQNEAQ (reference sequence). Trimming removed 6 bases from V and 4 bases from J, with 12 bases in between. The CDR3 here is CASRLGGGTEAFF. The CDR3 DNA reads TGTGCCAGCAGGTTGGGGGGGGGCACTGAAGCTTTCTTT.

This clonotype was picked up many times. For the CDR3, the DNA is TGTGCCAGCAGCTTGGCAACCCTCACAGATACGCAGTATTTT. Its translation is CASSLATLTDTQYF. The chain combines TRBV5-5 with TRBJ2-3, with no clear D. Germline V gene data show CDR1 as SGHKS and CDR2 as YYEKEE (reference sequence). There are 14 residues in the CDR3. The ends were cut back, 0 bases at V and 2 bases at J, with 7 bases in the middle.

In this sample, this clonotype turned up many times. J is TRBJ1-1 and V is TRBV10-3, with 7 bases fitting TRBD1. This CDR3 region has 15 residues. The V gene's germline CDR1 is ENHRY and CDR2 SYGVKD. With V trimmed by 6 bases and J by 0 bases, 7 bases remained unmatched. The CDR3 loop reads CAIRRQGLLNTEAFF. The CDR3 nucleotides read TGTGCCATCAGAAGACAGGGACTGCTGAACACTGAAGCTTTCTTT.

The V call is TRBV7-2, the J call TRBJ2-1, with TRBD2 matching 7 bases. Germline loops: CDR1 SGHTA, CDR2 FQGNSA. The V gene end was trimmed by 5 bases and the J gene end by 7 bases; junction bases not matched to a gene: 5. CDR3 length: 13 amino acids. The CDR3 DNA reads TGTGCCAGCAGCAACGTCGGGGGGAATGAGCAGTTCTTC. Amino acids: CASSNVGGNEQFF.

In its sample, this clonotype was seen many times. The chain is built from TRBV4-1 and TRBJ2-7, with D perhaps TRBD1 (6 bases). V shed 1 base and J shed 4 bases, with 11 bases lying between them. CDR1 and CDR2 from the germline V gene are MGHRA and YSYEKL. The CDR3 covers 14 residues. The CDR3 nucleotides are TGCGCCAGCAGCCAAGTACAGGGTTGGTACGAGCAGTACTTC. This codes for CASSQVQGWYEQYF.